This T cell receptor beta chain was found in a study of beta chain features in type 1 diabetes. All of the isolated RNA was reverse transcribed, so expressed TCRB transcripts were sequenced. Clones were read by immunoSEQ multiplex PCR, and TCRdb kept only the in-frame ones, dropping some. The table records 680,000 or so clones, about 16% of them present only once. This CDR3 comprises 13 residues. The V gene's germline CDR1 is SGHNT and CDR2 YYREEE (reference sequence). Trimming pared 4 bases from V and 10 bases from J, leaving 15 bases between. This clonotype was sampled from a man aged 18 to 35 in good health. This chain links TRBV5-4 with TRBJ2-1; D may be TRBD2 (6 bases). Material for sequencing was naive CD4+ T cells from blood. The CDR3: CASSPQRGVEQFF. DNA for the CDR3: TGTGCCAGCAGCCCACAACGCGGGGTCGAGCAGTTCTTC.